These T cell receptor beta chains were read from a single sample in a study of cytomegalovirus exposure and HLA in healthy donors. Produced via immunoSEQ multiplex PCR; TCRdb's table is partial and in-frame only. The sample lists about 280,000 clones; 80% to 90% were seen once. Sequenced: PBMCs. The receptors come from a woman younger than 30 in good health and CMV-seronegative. Each CDR3 is given with its conserved first and last residue. The D gene is left open where the match is weak. Where a row states a size, it is once, few, many or the class of an expanded clone; other rows omit it.

j_gene: TRBJ2-1; abundance: -; v_gene: TRBV9; d_gene: TRBD1; CDR3nt: TGTGCCAGCAGCGTGGACAGGGGCAATGAGCAGTTCTTC; CDR3aa: CASSVDRGNEQFF
j_gene: TRBJ1-1; abundance: -; v_gene: TRBV6-5; d_gene: -; CDR3nt: TGTGCCAGCATGTATTTGGGGCGGGGGAACACTGAAGCTTTCTTT; CDR3aa: CASMYLGRGNTEAFF
j_gene: TRBJ1-4; abundance: -; v_gene: TRBV18; d_gene: TRBD1; CDR3nt: TGTGCCAGCTCCCCTAACAGGGGGCTTTGGGAAAAACTGTTTTTT; CDR3aa: CASSPNRGLWEKLFF
j_gene: TRBJ2-7; abundance: -; v_gene: TRBV5-1; d_gene: TRBD2; CDR3nt: TGCGCCAGCTCAACGGGAGCGGGAGCGGGGGAGCAGTACTTC; CDR3aa: CASSTGAGAGEQYF
j_gene: TRBJ1-2; abundance: -; v_gene: TRBV13; d_gene: -; CDR3nt: TGTGCCAGCAGCTTACCCGGAGCTGCTAACTATGGCTACACCTTC; CDR3aa: CASSLPGAANYGYTF
j_gene: TRBJ1-4; abundance: -; v_gene: TRBV7-9; d_gene: -; CDR3nt: TGTGCCAGCAGCTACCCTCTCGGGGAAACTAATGAAAAACTGTTTTTT; CDR3aa: CASSYPLGETNEKLFF
j_gene: TRBJ2-5; abundance: -; v_gene: TRBV7-9; d_gene: -; CDR3nt: TGTGCCAGCAGCCGAGACCAGGGTCAAGAGACCCAGTACTTC; CDR3aa: CASSRDQGQETQYF
j_gene: TRBJ1-5; abundance: -; v_gene: TRBV28; d_gene: -; CDR3nt: TGTGCCAGCAGTTTCGGACCGGGAGGCAATCAGCCCCAGCATTTT; CDR3aa: CASSFGPGGNQPQHF
j_gene: TRBJ2-5; abundance: -; v_gene: TRBV27; d_gene: -; CDR3nt: TGTGCCAGCAGTCTTAGGGGAATTGGGCAAGAGACCCAGTACTTC; CDR3aa: CASSLRGIGQETQYF
j_gene: TRBJ2-7; abundance: -; v_gene: TRBV2; d_gene: TRBD1; CDR3nt: TGTGCCAGCGGACAGGCCTACGAGCAGTACTTC; CDR3aa: CASGQAYEQYF
j_gene: TRBJ1-2; abundance: few; v_gene: TRBV30; d_gene: -; CDR3nt: TGTGCCTTGTCGACAGAGGGCTACACCTTC; CDR3aa: CALSTEGYTF
j_gene: TRBJ1-2; abundance: once; v_gene: TRBV7-2; d_gene: TRBD1; CDR3nt: TGTGCCAGCAGCGTGCAGGGGGATCGGTATGGCTACACCTTC; CDR3aa: CASSVQGDRYGYTF
j_gene: TRBJ2-1; abundance: -; v_gene: TRBV10-3; d_gene: -; CDR3nt: TGTGCCATCAGTGAGACGGAGGGTTACAATGAGCAGTTCTTC; CDR3aa: CAISETEGYNEQFF
j_gene: TRBJ2-7; abundance: -; v_gene: TRBV5-1; d_gene: -; CDR3nt: TGCGCCAGCAGCTTGACAATCACGACCTACGAGCAGTACTTC; CDR3aa: CASSLTITTYEQYF
j_gene: TRBJ2-5; abundance: -; v_gene: TRBV30; d_gene: TRBD2; CDR3nt: TGTGCCTGGAGTCTACTAGCGGGCGTAGGGACCCAGTACTTC; CDR3aa: CAWSLLAGVGTQYF
j_gene: TRBJ1-1; abundance: few; v_gene: TRBV27; d_gene: -; CDR3nt: TGTGCCAGCAGTTTACGGGATGGCACTGAAGCTTTCTTT; CDR3aa: CASSLRDGTEAFF
j_gene: TRBJ2-5; abundance: -; v_gene: TRBV7-6; d_gene: -; CDR3nt: TGTGCCAGCAGCTCGCCGGGACTAGAGACCCAGTACTTC; CDR3aa: CASSSPGLETQYF
j_gene: TRBJ2-7; abundance: few; v_gene: TRBV4-2; d_gene: TRBD2; CDR3nt: TGTGCCAGCAGCCAAGAACTAGCGGGAGGTTCATACGAGCAGTACTTC; CDR3aa: CASSQELAGGSYEQYF
j_gene: TRBJ2-7; abundance: -; v_gene: TRBV2; d_gene: -; CDR3nt: TGTGCCAGCAGTGACAGGGGAGCCTTTGCCTACGAGCAGTACTTC; CDR3aa: CASSDRGAFAYEQYF
j_gene: TRBJ2-7; abundance: -; v_gene: TRBV2; d_gene: -; CDR3nt: TGTGCCAGCAGTGAAGATATAGTCGAGCAGTACTTC; CDR3aa: CASSEDIVEQYF
j_gene: TRBJ2-7; abundance: -; v_gene: TRBV5-5; d_gene: -; CDR3nt: TGTGCCAGCAGCCCCGCCGGACTTTCCTACGAGCAGTACTTC; CDR3aa: CASSPAGLSYEQYF
j_gene: TRBJ2-7; abundance: -; v_gene: TRBV7-5; d_gene: -; CDR3nt: TGTGTCAGAAGCCCGGGACTAGCGGGAGAATACAACGAGCAGTACTTC; CDR3aa: CVRSPGLAGEYNEQYF
j_gene: TRBJ2-7; abundance: -; v_gene: TRBV5-4; d_gene: TRBD1; CDR3nt: TGTGCCAGCAGCTTGGCCAGGGGGACAAGTCTCGACGAGCAGTACTTC; CDR3aa: CASSLARGTSLDEQYF
j_gene: TRBJ1-1; abundance: -; v_gene: TRBV7-2; d_gene: -; CDR3nt: TGTGCCAGCAGCATTACCGGGGTCGCTGAAGCTTTCTTT; CDR3aa: CASSITGVAEAFF
j_gene: TRBJ2-5; abundance: -; v_gene: TRBV27; d_gene: -; CDR3nt: TGTGCCAGCAGTTTGGTAAGGGGAAGAGCACAAGAGACCCAGTACTTC; CDR3aa: CASSLVRGRAQETQYF
j_gene: TRBJ2-5; abundance: -; v_gene: TRBV9; d_gene: -; CDR3nt: TGTGCCAGCAGCGTAGACAGGGAAGAGACCCAGTACTTC; CDR3aa: CASSVDREETQYF